This TCR beta chain was obtained from a study of identical twins. Findings of the study overall: Insertions were reduced in abundant cord blood beta clonotypes but not in memory repertoires.

Everyone who gave samples was a healthy Caucasian. The table lists this clonotype with a few counts. What it recognizes is unknown. cDNA molecules carried unique molecular identifiers, and template switching added a universal primer site. TCRdb independently ran MiXCR on the 5' RACE reads; one entry per CDR3 protein. Of 450,000 or so distinct CDR3 sequences listed, 20% to 25% are singletons. J was trimmed by 2 bases and V by 4 bases; bases with no gene match: 10. Per germline, CDR1 DFQATT and CDR2 SNEGSKA (reference sequence). CDR3 length: 16 residues. These same data were also listed under a study on T cells expressing NK-cell markers.

This sequence originates from a woman aged 18-29 years in good health. This chain uses TRBV20-1 with TRBJ2-1; the match to TRBD2 covers 8 bases. Material: CD4+ T cells sorted from blood. The CDR3 protein is CSAIPRVAGTYNEQFF. CDR3 in DNA: TGCAGTGCTATACCCAGGGTAGCGGGAACCTACAATGAGCAGTTCTTC.